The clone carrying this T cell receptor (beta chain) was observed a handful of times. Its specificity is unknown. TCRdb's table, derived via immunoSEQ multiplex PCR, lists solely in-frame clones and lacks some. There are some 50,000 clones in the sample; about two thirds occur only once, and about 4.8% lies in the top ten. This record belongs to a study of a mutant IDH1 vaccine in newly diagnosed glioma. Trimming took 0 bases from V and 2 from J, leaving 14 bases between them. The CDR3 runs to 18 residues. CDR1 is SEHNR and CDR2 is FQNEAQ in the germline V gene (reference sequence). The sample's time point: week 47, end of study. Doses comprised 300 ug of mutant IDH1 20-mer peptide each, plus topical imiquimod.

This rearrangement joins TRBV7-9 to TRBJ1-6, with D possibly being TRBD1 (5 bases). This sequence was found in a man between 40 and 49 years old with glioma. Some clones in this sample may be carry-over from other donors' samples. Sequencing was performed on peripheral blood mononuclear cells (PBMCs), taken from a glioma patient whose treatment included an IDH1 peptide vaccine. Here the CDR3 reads CASSLARQGGPYNSPLHF. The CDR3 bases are TGTGCCAGCAGCTTAGCGCGGCAGGGCGGGCCCTATAATTCACCCCTCCACTTT.